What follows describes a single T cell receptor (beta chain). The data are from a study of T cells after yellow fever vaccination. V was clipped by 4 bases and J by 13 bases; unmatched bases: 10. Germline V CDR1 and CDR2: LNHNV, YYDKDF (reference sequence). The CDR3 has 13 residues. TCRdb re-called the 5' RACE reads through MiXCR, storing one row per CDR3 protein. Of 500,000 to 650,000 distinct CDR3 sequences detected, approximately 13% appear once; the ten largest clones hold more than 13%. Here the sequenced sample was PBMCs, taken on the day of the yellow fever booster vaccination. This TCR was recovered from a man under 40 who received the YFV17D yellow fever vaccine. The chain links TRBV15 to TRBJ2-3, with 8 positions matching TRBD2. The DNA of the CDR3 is TGTGCCACCAGCACCGAGGTAGCGGGGCCAGAGTATTTT. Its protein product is CATSTEVAGPEYF.